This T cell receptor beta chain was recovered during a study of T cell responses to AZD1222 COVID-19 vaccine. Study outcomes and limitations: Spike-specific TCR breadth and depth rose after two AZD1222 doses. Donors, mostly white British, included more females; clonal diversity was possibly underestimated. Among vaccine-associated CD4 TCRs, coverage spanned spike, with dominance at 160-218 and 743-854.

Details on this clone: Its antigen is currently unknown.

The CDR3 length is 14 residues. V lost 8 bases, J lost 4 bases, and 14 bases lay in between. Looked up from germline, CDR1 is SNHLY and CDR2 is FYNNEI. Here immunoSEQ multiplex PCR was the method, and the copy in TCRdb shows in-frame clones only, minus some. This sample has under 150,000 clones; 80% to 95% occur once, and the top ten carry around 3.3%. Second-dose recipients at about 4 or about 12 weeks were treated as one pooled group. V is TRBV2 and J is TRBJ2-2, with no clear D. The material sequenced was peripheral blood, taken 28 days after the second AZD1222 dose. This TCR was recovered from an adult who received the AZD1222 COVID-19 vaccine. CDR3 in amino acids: CASGMGSFTGELFF. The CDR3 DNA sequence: TGTGCCAGCGGAATGGGCAGTTTCACCGGGGAGCTGTTTTTT.